These 11 T cell receptor beta chains came from one sample sequenced in a study of shared clonotypes between healthy human individuals. This table comes from immunoSEQ multiplex PCR, and its TCRdb copy is limited to in-frame clones, with some not included. The data show roughly 1,600,000 clones, roughly 98.5% seen once. The sample taken for sequencing was naive CD4+ T cells sorted from blood. Sample subset: CD45RA+ positively selected. The origin of the receptors is a man aged 25 to 45 in good health.

The chain is built from TRBV19 and TRBJ2-2, with D tentatively TRBD1 (5 bases). The CDR3 consists of 16 residues. The V gene's germline CDR1 is LNHDA and CDR2 SQIVND (reference sequence). Trimming took 7 bases from V and 2 from J, leaving 17 bases between them. In DNA, the CDR3 is TGTGCCAGTATGGGGCCCCAGCCGCTCAACACCGGGGAGCTGTTTTTT. Translated, it gives CASMGPQPLNTGELFF.

The chain joins TRBV6-1 to TRBJ2-6; D remains unclear. Germline loops: CDR1 MNHNS, CDR2 SASEGT. V shed 2 bases and J shed 0 bases, with 11 bases lying between them. The CDR3 has 17 amino acids. The CDR3 reads CASSEQGLISGANVLTF. The CDR3, as DNA: TGTGCCAGCAGTGAACAAGGCCTAATCTCTGGGGCCAACGTCCTGACTTTC.

The chain is built from TRBV2 and TRBJ2-4; D gene uncertain. Germline CDR1 reads SNHLY; CDR2 reads FYNNEI. The CDR3 is made up of 14 amino acids. V was shortened by 5 bases and J by 8 bases, with 16 bases between the two germline ends. The CDR3 sequence: CASSKDQKTDIQYF. The CDR3 coding sequence is TGTGCCAGCAGTAAGGACCAAAAGACCGACATTCAGTACTTC.

This clone was recorded once. The chain's CDR3 is CSASSDYEQYF. CDR3 DNA sequence: TGCAGTGCTAGTAGCGACTACGAGCAGTACTTC. The J gene is TRBJ2-7, the V gene TRBV20-1, with D possibly matching TRBD2 (5 bases). Trimming left V 3 bases short and J 3 bases short, with 6 bases between. Germline V gives CDR1 DFQATT, CDR2 SNEGSKA (reference sequence). The length of the CDR3 is 11 residues.

V gene TRBV18 combines with J gene TRBJ2-7; D gene unclear. CDR1 is KGHSH and CDR2 is LQKENI in the germline V gene. CDR3 size: 13 residues. With 3 bases removed from V and 5 bases from J, the gap between germline ends came to 11 bases. CDR3 in DNA: TGTGCCAGCTCACCCCTTGGCCTCGACGAGCAGTACTTC. This codes for CASSPLGLDEQYF.

The V gene is TRBV29-1, the J gene TRBJ1-4; perhaps TRBD1 as D (5 bases). Per germline, CDR1 SQVTM and CDR2 ANQGSEA. This CDR3 is built from 13 residues. V lost 5 bases and J lost 6, with 13 bases in between. The CDR3 DNA follows: TGCAGCGTTCGAACCGGGGCGGATGAAAAACTGTTTTTT. Translated: CSVRTGADEKLFF.

The rearrangement links TRBV7-9 to TRBJ2-7; possibly TRBD1 for D (5 bases). The ends were cut back, 5 bases at V and 3 bases at J, with 14 bases in the middle. Germline values: CDR1 SEHNR, CDR2 FQNEAQ (reference sequence). The CDR3 extends over 14 amino acids. CDR3 in DNA: TGTGCCAGCAGCACGACAGAAGCCCTCTACGAGCAGTACTTC. Residues: CASSTTEALYEQYF.

Worth noting for this clone: Different DNA sequences within this sample yield the same CDR3. V usage is TRBV5-1 and J usage is TRBJ2-3; 9 nucleotides line up with TRBD1. The CDR3 runs to 16 residues. J lost 5 bases, V lost 0 bases, and 7 bases had no gene match. Germline assignment: CDR1 SGHRS and CDR2 YFSETQ. The CDR3 coding sequence is TGCGCCAGCAGCTTGGCCGGGGGGACAGGGTTAGATACGCAGTATTTT. This gives the protein CASSLAGGTGLDTQYF.

The V gene is TRBV18, the J gene TRBJ1-1; D is uncertain. The length of the CDR3 is 14 residues. Germline assignment: CDR1 KGHSH and CDR2 LQKENI. With 2 bases removed from V and 1 base from J, the gap between germline ends came to 8 bases. CDR3 in amino acids: CASSPSYKNTEAFF. Here the CDR3 DNA reads TGTGCCAGCTCACCAAGTTACAAGAACACTGAAGCTTTCTTT.

The CDR3: CASSLQAGGPNEQFF. CDR3 in DNA: TGTGCCAGCAGCTTACAAGCGGGAGGTCCCAATGAGCAGTTCTTC. The V and J genes are TRBV7-9 and TRBJ2-1; the match to TRBD2 covers 9 bases. V lost 2 bases, J lost 6 bases, and 5 bases stayed unmatched. Germline CDR1 is SEHNR and CDR2 is FQNEAQ (reference sequence). CDR3 size: 15 residues.

This clone occurred once. This chain uses TRBV7-9 with TRBJ2-3; the D gene is possibly TRBD1 (5 bases). From germline, CDR1 is SEHNR and CDR2 FQNEAQ (reference sequence). This CDR3 contains 14 residues. V lost 7 bases and J lost 4, with 15 bases in between. DNA of the CDR3: TGTGCCAGCATTCCCAGGGAAAGGGCAGATACGCAGTATTTT. It encodes CASIPRERADTQYF.